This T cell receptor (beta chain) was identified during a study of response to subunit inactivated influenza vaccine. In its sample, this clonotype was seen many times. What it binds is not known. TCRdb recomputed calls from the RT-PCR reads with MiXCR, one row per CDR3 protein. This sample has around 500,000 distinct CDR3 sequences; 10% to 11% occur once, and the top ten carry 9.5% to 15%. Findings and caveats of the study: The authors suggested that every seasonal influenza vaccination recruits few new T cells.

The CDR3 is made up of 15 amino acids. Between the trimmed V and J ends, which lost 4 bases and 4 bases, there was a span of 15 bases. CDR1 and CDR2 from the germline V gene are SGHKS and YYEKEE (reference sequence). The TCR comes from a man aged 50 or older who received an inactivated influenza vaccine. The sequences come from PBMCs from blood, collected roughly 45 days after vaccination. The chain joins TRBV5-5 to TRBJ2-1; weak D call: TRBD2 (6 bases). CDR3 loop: CASSQGGQSYNEQFF. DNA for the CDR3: TGTGCCAGCAGCCAGGGAGGCCAGTCGTACAATGAGCAGTTCTTC.